This TCR beta chain originates from a study of radiotherapy plus CTLA-4 blockade in lung cancer. The table came from immunoSEQ multiplex PCR; TCRdb's copy has only in-frame clones and leaves some out. The table shows some 74,000 clones, with around 82% occurring only once. The CDR3 is 14 amino acids. Germline trimming cut 0 bases from V and 3 bases from J; bases unmatched to any gene: 1. In germline, CDR1 is SGHRS, CDR2 YFSETQ. The receptor comes from a human donor with non-small cell lung cancer who had a complete response to radiotherapy plus ipilimumab. The rearrangement links TRBV5-1 to TRBJ2-5, with 8 bases aligning to TRBD1. The sequencing used peripheral blood, collected from a patient treated with radiotherapy plus ipilimumab. CDR3 coding DNA: TGCGCCAGCAGCTTGGGGACAGGGAAAGAGACCCAGTACTTC. It translates to CASSLGTGKETQYF.